This T cell receptor beta chain was captured in a study of cytomegalovirus exposure and HLA in healthy donors. Study results and limitations: CMV serostatus was the sole immune exposure data available.

The study ran its PCR with 60 Vbeta and 13 Jbeta primers. TCRdb keeps only in-frame clones here, not all; method: immunoSEQ multiplex PCR. This sample has about 200,000 clones, with roughly four fifths found just once. The V end was cut by 5 bases, the J end by 7 bases, with 18 bases between. The CDR3 has 15 residues. Germline V gene data show CDR1 as MDHEN and CDR2 as SYDVKM. Remarks on this clone: The target antigen is unknown.

The sample comprised PBMCs. The sequence was collected from a woman aged 50 to 60 in good health and CMV-seropositive. J is TRBJ1-5 and V is TRBV28, with D tentatively TRBD1 (6 bases). The CDR3 sequence is CASSEHIGGGQPQHF. The CDR3 DNA reads as TGTGCCAGCAGTGAACACATAGGGGGGGGGCAGCCCCAGCATTTT.